The 32 T cell receptor beta chains listed next were all sequenced from one sample in a study of beta chain features in type 1 diabetes. Expressed TCRB transcripts were sequenced because the entire RNA isolate underwent reverse transcription. Sequencing used immunoSEQ multiplex PCR; TCRdb keeps in-frame clones, though not all of them. The table includes some 220,000 clones, roughly a tenth detected once. Sequencing used central memory CD4+ T cells from blood. The receptors were sampled from a man aged 18 to 30 in good health.

This clone appeared a few times. The junction differs from germline at one of its ends, possibly a read error. This chain connects TRBV6-5 to TRBJ2-1; no clear D. The CDR3 has 13 amino acids. The germline V gene encodes CDR1 MNHEY and CDR2 SVGAGI. CDR3: CASSYSISGQPVF. The DNA of the CDR3 is TGTGCCAGCAGTTACTCGATCTCCGGCCAGCCGGTCTTC.

This clone was observed a few times. V is TRBV7-2 and J is TRBJ2-1, with TRBD1 matching over 9 bases. CDR1 and CDR2 from the germline V gene are SGHTA and FQGNSA. Losses at the gene ends were 5 bases for V and 8 bases for J; bases not matched to a gene: 7. The CDR3 is 14 amino acids. The CDR3 DNA follows: TGTGCCAGCAGCCAAAAGGGACAGGGAGATGAGCAGTTCTTC. Translated: CASSQKGQGDEQFF.

Only a few counts were recorded for this clone. The rearrangement uses TRBV19 and TRBJ2-2; D gene uncertain. V lost 7 bases and J lost 1, with 13 bases in between. The CDR3 loop spans 15 amino acids. In germline, CDR1 is LNHDA, CDR2 SQIVND (reference sequence). CDR3 residues: CASTPRSRNTGELFF. CDR3 nucleotides: TGTGCCAGTACCCCTCGCAGCAGGAACACCGGGGAGCTGTTTTTT.

By frequency in the sample, this clone is medium-sized (0.01 to 0.1%). This chain links TRBV4-1 with TRBJ2-7, with no clear D. The CDR3 has 12 amino acids. Trimming pared 4 bases from V and 7 bases from J, leaving 11 bases between. Germline V lookup: CDR1 MGHRA, CDR2 YSYEKL. CDR3 DNA: TGCGCCAGCAGCCGACCCGGCCCAGAGCAGTACTTC. The encoded protein is CASSRPGPEQYF.

This clone has a handful of counts. This chain joins TRBV15 and TRBJ1-5; D is possibly TRBD1 (5 bases). This CDR3 is 16 amino acids long. Trimming removed 1 base at V and 4 bases at J, with 14 bases between. CDR1 and CDR2 from the germline V gene are LNHNV and YYDKDF (reference sequence). CDR3 bases: TGTGCCACCAGCAGAGGAGGGACCCGAGGGAATCAGCCCCAGCATTTT. Translation: CATSRGGTRGNQPQHF.

V and J are TRBV7-2 and TRBJ2-5, with TRBD2 matching over 13 bases. The CDR3 has 16 amino acids. Germline CDR1 SGHTA, CDR2 FQGNSA. J lost 4 bases, V lost 5 bases, and 7 bases had no gene match. This chain's CDR3 is CASSPRTSGGGETQYF. DNA for the CDR3: TGTGCCAGCAGCCCCAGGACTAGCGGGGGAGGAGAGACCCAGTACTTC.

This clone was counted a few times. The V call is TRBV2, the J call TRBJ2-7; 9 nucleotides match TRBD2. Looked up from germline, CDR1 is SNHLY and CDR2 is FYNNEI. The V and J ends lost 7 bases and 6 bases, in that order; junction bases with no gene match: 7. The CDR3 loop spans 13 amino acids. The chain's CDR3 is CASNLAGTGEQYF. The CDR3 coding sequence is TGTGCCAGCAATCTAGCGGGGACGGGCGAGCAGTACTTC.

This clone showed up just a few times. The chain has TRBV11-2 and TRBJ2-1; unclear D gene. CDR3 length equals 14 residues. V was pared by 1 base and J by 6 bases, with 10 bases between. Per the germline V gene, CDR1 is SGHAT and CDR2 is FQNNGV. DNA of the CDR3: TGTGCCAGCAGCTTAGTCGGTTGGGGCAATGAGCAGTTCTTC. Residues: CASSLVGWGNEQFF.

The J gene is TRBJ2-7, the V gene TRBV4-1; TRBD2 agrees at 13 bases. The CDR3 contains 15 residues. J lost 3 bases, V lost 3 bases, and 2 bases had no gene match. CDR1 and CDR2 (germline): MGHRA, YSYEKL. The DNA for the CDR3 is TGCGCCAGCAGCCAGGGACTAGCGGGACTCTACGAGCAGTACTTC. Translation: CASSQGLAGLYEQYF.

The sample holds a few counts of this clone. The chain combines TRBV9 with TRBJ1-5; TRBD1 matches 9 bases. Losses at the gene ends were 5 bases for V and 4 bases for J; bases not matched to a gene: 4. The germline CDR1 and CDR2 sequences are SGDLS and YYNGEE. CDR3 length equals 14 residues. CDR3 bases: TGTGCCAGCAGTGGGGGGACAGGGAATCAGCCCCAGCATTTT. Amino acid sequence: CASSGGTGNQPQHF.

This clone was seen many times. This CDR3 reads CASSLDLGLANEQFF. The CDR3 DNA follows: TGTGCCAGCAGCTTAGACCTGGGACTAGCCAATGAGCAGTTCTTC. This chain joins TRBV7-9 and TRBJ2-1, with 9 nucleotides matching TRBD2. CDR3 size: 15 residues. Unmatched junction bases numbered 4, after V lost 1 base and J lost 6 bases. Germline V gene lookup returns CDR1 SEHNR and CDR2 FQNEAQ (reference sequence).

The chain links TRBV2 to TRBJ2-7; 8 positions agree with TRBD2. V lost 5 bases and J lost 0; bases outside the gene matches: 6. Per germline, CDR1 SNHLY and CDR2 FYNNEI. The CDR3 totals 15 residues. In nucleotides, the CDR3 is TGTGCCAGCAGTTCCATTAGCGGGACCTCCTACGAGCAGTACTTC. Residues: CASSSISGTSYEQYF.

Ten or more counts support this clone. CDR3: CASSLQTSGYNEQFF. CDR3 sequence (DNA): TGTGCCAGCAGTCTCCAGACTAGCGGCTACAATGAGCAGTTCTTC. The chain has TRBV27 and TRBJ2-1, with 9 bases fitting TRBD2. From germline, CDR1 is MNHEY and CDR2 SMNVEV (reference sequence). The ends lost 5 bases at V and 3 bases at J; junction bases unmatched: 5. The CDR3 is 15 amino acids.

A remark on this clone: The same CDR3 arises from other DNA sequences in this sample as well. The chain uses TRBV19 and TRBJ2-3; D not certain. V dropped 1 base and J dropped 0 bases, with 8 bases sitting between them. This CDR3 comprises 15 residues. Per the germline V gene, CDR1 is LNHDA and CDR2 is SQIVND (reference sequence). In DNA, the CDR3 is TGTGCCAGTAGTATAGCCGGGTCTAGCACAGATACGCAGTATTTT. Its protein is CASSIAGSSTDTQYF. Combining the CDR3 with reference TRBV19 and TRBJ2-3 gives the whole variable domain DGGITQSPKYLFRKEGQNVTLSCEQNLNHDAMYWYRQDPGQGLRLIYYSQIVNDFQKGDIAEGYSVSREKKESFPLTVTSAQKNPTAFYLCASSIAGSSTDTQYFGPGTRLTVL.

The gene calls are TRBV27 and TRBJ1-2; D possibly corresponds to TRBD1 (6 bases). Trimming pared 3 bases from V and 4 bases from J, leaving 9 bases between. Germline V gives CDR1 MNHEY, CDR2 SMNVEV (reference sequence). This CDR3 comprises 13 residues. The CDR3 region has the DNA TGTGCCAGCAGTTTCAGGGGCATCTATGGCTACACCTTC. Translated, it gives CASSFRGIYGYTF.

This clone was seen a handful of times. The CDR3 loop is CASSPETGVTMGTQYF. In nucleotides, the CDR3 is TGCGCCAGCAGCCCTGAAACAGGAGTTACAATGGGTACGCAGTATTTT. V and J are TRBV5-1 and TRBJ2-3; possible D gene TRBD1, 5 bases. CDR3 length: 16 residues. The V gene lost 4 bases and the J gene lost 8 bases, with 23 bases spanning the gap. Germline CDR1 reads SGHRS; CDR2 reads YFSETQ.

This clone came up a few times. V gene TRBV7-2 combines with J gene TRBJ2-7; TRBD2 aligns across 13 bases. The V gene's germline CDR1 is SGHTA and CDR2 FQGNSA. V shed 8 bases, J shed 1 base, and the junction held 5 bases outside the gene matches. The CDR3 runs to 15 residues. The CDR3 reads CASGRTSGSSYEQYF. CDR3 sequence (DNA): TGTGCCAGCGGACGGACTAGCGGGAGTTCCTACGAGCAGTACTTC.

This clone was recorded at least ten times. The V and J genes are TRBV7-8 and TRBJ2-2, with D hard to call. V was trimmed by 2 bases and J by 6 bases, leaving 4 bases between them. This CDR3 region has 12 residues. CDR1 is SGHVS and CDR2 is FQNEAQ in the germline V gene. The CDR3 DNA reads TGTGCCAGCAGCTTACCCCCCGGGGAGCTGTTTTTT. Its translation is CASSLPPGELFF.

This rearrangement joins TRBV29-1 to TRBJ2-7; D is possibly TRBD1 or TRBD2 (5 bases each). The CDR3 covers 12 residues. V lost 7 bases to trimming and J lost 4 bases, with 14 bases between them. In germline, CDR1 is SQVTM, CDR2 ANQGSEA. Written as DNA, the CDR3 is TGCAGCGCTACGGGACGGACATACGAGCAGTACTTC. As protein: CSATGRTYEQYF.

This sequence joins TRBV30 and TRBJ1-5; 7 bases are shared with TRBD1. The CDR3 has 18 residues. V shed 3 bases, J shed 0 bases, and the junction held 14 bases outside the gene matches. CDR1 GTSNPN and CDR2 SVGIG come from the germline V gene (reference sequence). Here the CDR3 DNA reads TGTGCCTGGAGCTCAGGGACCGTGACAGGGTATAGCAATCAGCCCCAGCATTTT. Its translation is CAWSSGTVTGYSNQPQHF.

As concerns this clone: Other DNA sequences within the sample encode an identical CDR3. The chain uses TRBV30 and TRBJ2-5; D possibly corresponds to TRBD2 (6 bases). The CDR3 is 11 amino acids. CDR1 GTSNPN and CDR2 SVGIG come from the germline V gene (reference sequence). Trimming stripped 4 bases from V and 5 bases from J, with 8 bases between. The CDR3 is CAWTGGETQYF. DNA for the CDR3: TGTGCCTGGACAGGAGGGGAGACCCAGTACTTC.

This chain uses TRBV11-3 with TRBJ2-3; TRBD2 matches 12 bases. Germline V gene sequence: CDR1 SGHNT, CDR2 YENEEA. V shed 5 bases and J 3 bases; nucleotides not matched to a gene: 6. The CDR3 runs 16 residues. CDR3 amino acids: CASSTRLAGETDTQYF. Written as DNA, the CDR3 is TGTGCCAGCAGCACTAGACTAGCGGGAGAAACAGATACGCAGTATTTT. The whole variable domain, remainder taken from reference TRBV11-3 and TRBJ2-3, is EAGVVQSPRYKIIEKKQPVAFWCNPISGHNTLYWYLQNLGQGPELLIRYENEEAVDDSQLPKDRFSAERLKGVDSTLKIQPAELGDSAVYLCASSTRLAGETDTQYFGPGTRLTVL.

The rearrangement links TRBV28 to TRBJ2-7, with TRBD2 matching 9 bases. The germline CDR1 and CDR2 sequences are MDHEN and SYDVKM. Germline trimming cut 7 bases from V and 2 bases from J; bases unmatched to any gene: 9. The CDR3 loop spans 15 amino acids. Here the CDR3 DNA reads TGTGCCAGCACCCCCGGACTAGCGAAGACCTACGAGCAGTACTTC. It specifies CASTPGLAKTYEQYF.

The V gene is TRBV6-1, the J gene TRBJ2-3; no clear D gene. This CDR3 is 15 amino acids long. V lost 2 bases, J lost 0 bases, and 9 bases lay in between. The germline V gene encodes CDR1 MNHNS and CDR2 SASEGT. CDR3 sequence: CASSERAGSTDTQYF. DNA of the CDR3: TGTGCCAGCAGTGAACGGGCCGGGAGCACAGATACGCAGTATTTT.

In DNA form, the CDR3 reads TGTGCCAGCAGCTCGTTTACAGGGAGGAACGACAATGAGCAGTTCTTC. It codes for CASSSFTGRNDNEQFF. The gene calls are TRBV7-9 and TRBJ2-1, with D perhaps being TRBD1 or TRBD2 (6 bases each). This CDR3 has 16 residues. V dropped 4 bases and J dropped 5 bases, with 18 bases sitting between them. CDR1 SEHNR and CDR2 FQNEAQ come from the germline V gene (reference sequence). The entire variable domain, with the rest obtained from reference TRBV7-9 and TRBJ2-1, is as follows: DTGVSQNPRHKITKRGQNVTFRCDPISEHNRLYWYRQTLGQGPEFLTYFQNEAQLEKSRLLSDRFSAERPKGSFSTLEIQRTEQGDSAMYLCASSSFTGRNDNEQFFGPGTRLTVL.

Only a few counts were recorded for this clone. The junction departs from germline at one end; a sequencing error may be responsible. This chain uses TRBV7-7 with TRBJ2-1, with D perhaps TRBD2 (6 bases). The V gene's germline CDR1 is SSHAT and CDR2 FNYEAQ (reference sequence). The CDR3 consists of 16 residues. The CDR3 spells CASSLGLAGRLDEQFF. The CDR3, as DNA: TGTGCTAGCAGCTTAGGATTGGCGGGACGTCTGGATGAGCAGTTCTTC.

To note about this clone: One base away lies a much larger clone, so this may be a sequencing read error. Other DNA sequences in the sample encode the same CDR3. The chain uses TRBV4-3 and TRBJ2-1; TRBD2 agrees at 13 bases. V was clipped by 5 bases and J by 4 bases; unmatched bases: 2. The germline gives CDR1 LGHNA, CDR2 YSLEER. The CDR3 is 15 residues long. CDR3 coding DNA: TGCGCCAGCAGCTCGGGACTAGCGGGATACAATGAGCAGTTCTTC. Protein: CASSSGLAGYNEQFF.

This clone turned up a few times. The chain combines TRBV5-4 with TRBJ2-3, with D perhaps TRBD2 (5 bases). Germline-derived CDR1 and CDR2 are SGHNT and YYREEE (reference sequence). The CDR3 runs to 14 residues. V shed 0 bases and J shed 1 base, with 6 bases lying between them. The CDR3 loop is CASSLGSGTDTQYF. The CDR3 nucleotides are TGTGCCAGCAGCTTGGGTAGCGGCACAGATACGCAGTATTTT.

This clone was picked up many times. The genes are TRBV4-3 and TRBJ1-4; 9 bases fit TRBD1. The CDR3 extends over 17 amino acids. Germline CDR1 LGHNA, CDR2 YSLEER. V shed 2 bases and J 6 bases; nucleotides not matched to a gene: 10. In DNA, the CDR3 is TGCGCCAGCAGCCAACCTGACAGGGGGAGTGGTGATGAAAAACTGTTTTTT. Translating it yields CASSQPDRGSGDEKLFF.

This clone was seen many times. This sample includes further DNA sequences coding for the same CDR3. The gene calls are TRBV29-1 and TRBJ1-4; a possible D gene is TRBD1 (6 bases). CDR3 length: 15 residues. Germline V CDR1 and CDR2: SQVTM, ANQGSEA. V was pared by 4 bases and J by 7 bases, with 19 bases between. The CDR3 is CSVASTGRGGEKLFF. In DNA, the CDR3 is TGCAGCGTTGCATCAACAGGGAGGGGTGGTGAAAAACTGTTTTTT.

This clone was observed at least ten times. The V call is TRBV29-1, the J call TRBJ2-2; no clear D gene. Trimming cost V 7 bases and J 5 bases, with 14 bases left between them. The length of the CDR3 is 13 residues. Germline V CDR1 and CDR2: SQVTM, ANQGSEA. The CDR3 DNA is TGCAGCGCCGGCCGGCCAACAACCGGGGAGCTGTTTTTT. Translated, it gives CSAGRPTTGELFF.

The chain uses TRBV18 and TRBJ1-1; D may be TRBD1 (5 bases). With 3 bases removed from V and 2 bases from J, the gap between germline ends came to 10 bases. Germline values: CDR1 KGHSH, CDR2 LQKENI. The CDR3 has 14 amino acids. CDR3 in amino acids: CASSPYRDNTEAFF. Here the CDR3 DNA reads TGTGCCAGCTCACCCTACCGGGACAACACTGAAGCTTTCTTT.